The 19 T cell receptor beta chains reported below all come from one sample, sequenced in a study of regulatory T cells in long-lasting Graves disease. Specified time point: newly diagnosed GD, antithyroid drugs for less than 3 months. The TCR library was made from RNA that had been extracted from PBMCs in TRIzol. Assembly of TCR beta libraries relied on iRepertoire HTBI primers together with Arm-PCR of CDR3 regions. TCRdb ran MiXCR on the multiplex PCR reads and lists one entry per CDR3 protein. The sample consists of about 210,000 distinct CDR3 sequences, roughly a fifth of them appearing once. These same data were also listed under a study on T cells in Graves' hyperthyroidism and ophthalmopathy.

The material sequenced was peripheral blood mononuclear cells (PBMCs), taken at new diagnosis, from a patient treated with antithyroid drugs. The origin of the receptors is a woman in her 30s with Graves disease.

This clonotype was counted ten times or more. This chain connects TRBV12-3 or TRBV12-4 to TRBJ2-3; weak D call: TRBD1 (7 bases). CDR3 size: 14 residues. V lost 3 bases, J lost 5 bases, and 12 bases lay in between. The DNA of the CDR3 is TGTGCCAGCAGTTTTAGACAGGGAGGAGATACGCAGTATTTT. It yields the protein CASSFRQGGDTQYF.

The V gene is TRBV3-1, the J gene TRBJ1-6, with 8 bases fitting TRBD1. Trimming at V came to 4 bases and at J to 10 bases, leaving 12 bases not matched to a gene. Germline-derived CDR1 and CDR2 are LGHDT and YNNKEL (reference sequence). CDR3 length equals 16 residues. For the CDR3, the DNA is TGTGCCAGCAGCCCTTCCGGACAGGGCGGGTGGTCACCCCTCCACTTT. Residues: CASSPSGQGGWSPLHF.

J is TRBJ2-1 and V is TRBV2; D is ambiguous. The V and J ends lost 5 bases and 4 bases respectively, with 12 bases between them. CDR1 is SNHLY, CDR2 FYNNEI, per germline. This CDR3 region has 14 residues. CDR3: CASSFLGLYNEQFF. CDR3 sequence (DNA): TGTGCCAGCAGTTTCTTAGGGTTATACAATGAGCAGTTCTTC.

This clonotype has ten or more counts. The chain recombines TRBV9 with TRBJ2-7, with 9 bases that match TRBD1. There are 15 residues in the CDR3. J was trimmed by 10 bases and V by 3 bases; bases with no gene match: 14. CDR1 is SGDLS, CDR2 YYNGEE, per germline. CDR3 loop: CASSGPGQGTQRQYF. In nucleotides, the CDR3 is TGTGCCAGCAGCGGGCCGGGACAGGGCACCCAACGACAGTACTTC.

This clonotype was recorded at least ten times. The genes are TRBV11-3 and TRBJ2-1; TRBD2 matches 14 bases. The V segment lost 5 bases and the J segment 11 bases; nucleotides outside the gene matches: 5. This CDR3 is 14 amino acids long. Germline CDR1 and CDR2: SGHNT and YENEEA. CDR3 in amino acids: CASSHGLAGGQQFF. The CDR3 nucleotides read TGTGCCAGCAGCCACGGACTAGCGGGGGGCCAGCAGTTCTTC. The full variable domain, rest sourced from reference TRBV11-3 and TRBJ2-1, is EAGVVQSPRYKIIEKKQPVAFWCNPISGHNTLYWYLQNLGQGPELLIRYENEEAVDDSQLPKDRFSAERLKGVDSTLKIQPAELGDSAVYLCASSHGLAGGQQFFGPGTRLTVL.

This clonotype was counted at least ten times. CDR3 bases: TGTGCCAGCAGCCTGACAGGGGGCGTCACTGAAGCTTTCTTT. Translation: CASSLTGGVTEAFF. The gene calls are TRBV7-3 and TRBJ1-1, with 10 bases that match TRBD1. The CDR3 has 14 residues. Germline lookup yields CDR1 SGHTA and CDR2 FQGTGA. Trimming cost V 5 bases and J 4 bases; bases outside gene matches: 4. Combining the CDR3 with reference TRBV7-3 and TRBJ1-1 gives the whole variable domain GAGVSQTPSNKVTEKGKYVELRCDPISGHTALYWYRQSLGQGPEFLIYFQGTGAADDSGLPNDRFFAVRPEGSVSTLKIQRTERGDSAVYLCASSLTGGVTEAFFGQGTRLTVV.

V gene TRBV19 combines with J gene TRBJ2-7; D is unresolved. Germline assignment: CDR1 LNHDA and CDR2 SQIVND (reference sequence). The V and J ends lost 9 bases and 3 bases respectively, with 12 bases between them. The CDR3 is made up of 12 amino acids. The CDR3 here is CASWVWGYEQYF. In DNA form, the CDR3 reads TGTGCCAGCTGGGTGTGGGGCTACGAGCAGTACTTC.

This clonotype was recorded at least ten times. The CDR3 DNA reads as TGTGCCAGCAGCTTCGGACAGCACCAAGAGACCCAGTACTTC. This translates into CASSFGQHQETQYF. This chain uses TRBV7-6 with TRBJ2-5; a weak D match, TRBD1 (6 bases). Germline assignment: CDR1 SGHVS and CDR2 FNYEAQ. V was pared by 3 bases and J by 0 bases, with 8 bases between. The CDR3 totals 14 residues. The full variable domain, rest sourced from reference TRBV7-6 and TRBJ2-5, is GAGVSQSPRYKVTKRGQDVALRCDPISGHVSLYWYRQALGQGPEFLTYFNYEAQQDKSGLPNDRFSAERPEGSISTLTIQRTEQRDSAMYRCASSFGQHQETQYFGPGTRLLVL.

There are many counts of this clonotype. V gene TRBV28 combines with J gene TRBJ1-5, with D maybe TRBD1 (6 bases). V was trimmed by 5 bases and J by 0 bases, leaving 17 bases between them. CDR1 MDHEN and CDR2 SYDVKM come from the germline V gene. This CDR3 has 17 amino acids. CDR3 bases: TGTGCCAGCAGTAGGGGGTGGGGACACCCTAGCAATCAGCCCCAGCATTTT. The encoded protein is CASSRGWGHPSNQPQHF.

This clonotype was recorded many times. This CDR3 is CASRPGTSRGNEQFF. DNA for the CDR3: TGTGCCAGCAGACCCGGGACTTCGAGGGGCAATGAGCAGTTCTTC. This chain connects TRBV28 to TRBJ2-1; TRBD2 might be the D (6 bases). V was pared by 6 bases and J by 6 bases, with 18 bases between. Germline-derived CDR1 and CDR2 are MDHEN and SYDVKM. The CDR3 spans 15 residues.

This clonotype showed up many times. This chain joins TRBV6-5 and TRBJ1-2, with TRBD1 matching 7 bases. CDR1 MNHEY and CDR2 SVGAGI come from the germline V gene. J gave up 0 bases and V 2 bases, and 9 bases lay outside the gene matches. The CDR3 is made up of 17 amino acids. This CDR3 is CASSYRRTGGANYGYTF. The CDR3 nucleotides are TGTGCCAGCAGTTACCGAAGGACAGGAGGAGCTAACTATGGCTACACCTTC.

J is TRBJ2-1 and V is TRBV20-1; D unclear. This CDR3 comprises 14 residues. The germline V and J ends were trimmed by 1 base and 9 bases, with 16 bases remaining between them. Germline V gene lookup returns CDR1 DFQATT and CDR2 SNEGSKA (reference sequence). CDR3 DNA: TGCAGTGCTAGAGCGGTCACGCAGGCTCTTGAGCAGTTCTTC. Translating it yields CSARAVTQALEQFF.

This clonotype was observed a few times. The chain couples TRBV5-1 to TRBJ2-2, with TRBD1 matching 9 bases. The trim removed 4 bases at V and 7 bases at J, leaving 5 bases unmatched. The length of the CDR3 is 14 residues. Germline V gene lookup returns CDR1 SGHRS and CDR2 YFSETQ. The CDR3 bases are TGCGCCAGCAGCCGACAGGGGGATTACGGGGAGCTGTTTTTT. It specifies CASSRQGDYGELFF. The variable domain in full, with the rest retrieved from reference TRBV5-1 and TRBJ2-2, is KAGVTQTPRYLIKTRGQQVTLSCSPISGHRSVSWYQQTPGQGLQFLFEYFSETQRNKGNFPGRFSGRQFSNSRSEMNVSTLELGDSALYLCASSRQGDYGELFFGEGSRLTVL.

This clonotype was detected many times. CDR3 amino acids: CASSLGRTSGRGRGEQFF. CDR3 bases: TGTGCCAGCAGCTTAGGACGGACTAGCGGGAGAGGTAGGGGTGAGCAGTTCTTC. The rearrangement joins TRBV7-8 to TRBJ2-1; 13 bases map to TRBD2. Losses at the gene ends were 1 base for V and 9 bases for J; bases not matched to a gene: 12. The CDR3 has 18 amino acids. Germline CDR1 reads SGHVS; CDR2 reads FQNEAQ.

A few counts support this clonotype. This chain connects TRBV6-5 to TRBJ2-1; D remains unclear. CDR1 is MNHEY, CDR2 SVGAGI, per germline. This CDR3 is built from 14 residues. The V end lost 3 bases, the J end lost 10 bases, and 16 bases lay between the germline ends. The CDR3, as DNA: TGTGCCAGCAGTTATCTCGGGTACGCCGGCGAGCAGTTCTTC. Translated, it gives CASSYLGYAGEQFF.

This clonotype was observed at least ten times. The genes are TRBV2 and TRBJ2-3, with D uncertain. The CDR3 loop spans 12 amino acids. The V and J ends lost 7 bases and 7 bases respectively, with 12 bases between them. CDR1 and CDR2 (germline): SNHLY, FYNNEI. CDR3 sequence (DNA): TGTGCCAGCACCCTAGAAGAGAATACGCAGTATTTT. As protein: CASTLEENTQYF.

This chain links TRBV3-1 with TRBJ2-1; 12 bases are a match to TRBD2. V was pared by 4 bases and J by 8 bases, with 9 bases of the junction left unmatched. This CDR3 has 16 residues. Germline V gene lookup returns CDR1 LGHDT and CDR2 YNNKEL (reference sequence). The DNA of the CDR3 is TGTGCCAGCAGCCTCGGACTAGCGGGAATAGGCGATGAGCAGTTCTTC. Residues: CASSLGLAGIGDEQFF.

V usage is TRBV11-2 and J usage is TRBJ2-2; 10 bases map to TRBD2. Germline CDR1 and CDR2: SGHAT and FQNNGV. This CDR3 has 16 amino acids. Trimming removed 6 bases from V and 8 bases from J; junction bases left unmatched: 12. CDR3 nucleotides: TGTGCCAGCAGGCTACGCAGCGGGGGGGCCGGAGGGGAGCTGTTTTTT. Its protein product is CASRLRSGGAGGELFF.

This clonotype was counted ten times or more. The chain links TRBV5-6 to TRBJ1-2; D is unclear. CDR3 size: 16 residues. Germline V gives CDR1 SGHDT, CDR2 YYEEEE. Trimming shortened V by 4 bases and J by 4 bases, and 20 bases separated the two germline ends. This CDR3 is CASSPLRVQASYGYTF. For the CDR3, the DNA is TGTGCCAGCAGCCCTCTTCGGGTGCAGGCAAGCTATGGCTACACCTTC. The full variable domain, rest sourced from reference TRBV5-6 and TRBJ1-2, is DAGVTQSPTHLIKTRGQQVTLRCSPKSGHDTVSWYQQALGQGPQFIFQYYEEEERQRGNFPDRFSGHQFPNYSSELNVNALLLGDSALYLCASSPLRVQASYGYTFGSGTRLTVV.